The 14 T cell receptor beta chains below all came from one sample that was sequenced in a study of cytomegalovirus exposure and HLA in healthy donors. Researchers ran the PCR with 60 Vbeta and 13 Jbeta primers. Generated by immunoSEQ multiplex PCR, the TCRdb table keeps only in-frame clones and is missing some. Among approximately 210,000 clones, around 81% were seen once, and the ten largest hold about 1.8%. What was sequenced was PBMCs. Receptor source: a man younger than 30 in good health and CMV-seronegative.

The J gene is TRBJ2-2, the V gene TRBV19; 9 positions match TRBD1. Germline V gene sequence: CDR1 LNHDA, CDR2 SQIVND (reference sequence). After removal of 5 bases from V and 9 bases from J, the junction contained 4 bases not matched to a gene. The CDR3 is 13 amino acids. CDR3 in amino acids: CASSRDRVRELFF. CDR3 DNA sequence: TGTGCCAGTAGTCGGGACAGGGTTAGGGAGCTGTTTTTT.

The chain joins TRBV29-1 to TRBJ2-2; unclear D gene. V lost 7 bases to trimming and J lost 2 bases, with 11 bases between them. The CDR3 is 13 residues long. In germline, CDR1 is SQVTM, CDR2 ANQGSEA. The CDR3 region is CSAPRINTGELFF. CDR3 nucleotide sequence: TGCAGCGCACCCAGGATCAACACCGGGGAGCTGTTTTTT.

CDR3 nucleotides: TGTGCCAGCAGCTTACAGCGGGGGATCACAGATACGCAGTATTTT. The encoded protein is CASSLQRGITDTQYF. The J gene is TRBJ2-3, the V gene TRBV7-2; 8 nucleotides match TRBD2. This CDR3 has 15 amino acids. Trimming cost V 2 bases and J 2 bases; bases outside gene matches: 3. Germline CDR1 and CDR2: SGHTA and FQGNSA.

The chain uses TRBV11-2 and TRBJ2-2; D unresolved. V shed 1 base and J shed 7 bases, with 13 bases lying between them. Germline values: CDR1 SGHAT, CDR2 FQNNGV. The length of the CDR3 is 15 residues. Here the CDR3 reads CASSLGLVRDGELFF. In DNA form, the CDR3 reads TGTGCCAGCAGCTTAGGGTTGGTGAGAGACGGGGAGCTGTTTTTT.

The CDR3 is CASSWAAGGDEKLFF. DNA for the CDR3: TGTGCCAGCAGCTGGGCGGCAGGAGGGGATGAAAAACTGTTTTTT. The chain links TRBV11-2 to TRBJ1-4, with a tentative D call TRBD1 (5 bases). The CDR3 extends over 15 amino acids. V dropped 4 bases and J dropped 6 bases, with 15 bases sitting between them. Germline CDR1 reads SGHAT; CDR2 reads FQNNGV.

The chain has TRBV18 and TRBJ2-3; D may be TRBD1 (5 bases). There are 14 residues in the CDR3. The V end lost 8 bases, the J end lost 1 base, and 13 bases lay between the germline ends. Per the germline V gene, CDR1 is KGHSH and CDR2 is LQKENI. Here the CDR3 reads CASDPGLGTDTQYF. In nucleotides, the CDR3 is TGTGCCAGCGACCCAGGGTTAGGCACAGATACGCAGTATTTT.

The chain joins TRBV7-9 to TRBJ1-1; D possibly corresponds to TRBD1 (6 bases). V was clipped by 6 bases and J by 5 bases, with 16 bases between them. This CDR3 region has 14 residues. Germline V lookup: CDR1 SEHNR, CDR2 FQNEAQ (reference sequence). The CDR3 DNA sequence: TGTGCCAGCAGGCATACAGGGAGTTGGACTGAAGCTTTCTTT. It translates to CASRHTGSWTEAFF.

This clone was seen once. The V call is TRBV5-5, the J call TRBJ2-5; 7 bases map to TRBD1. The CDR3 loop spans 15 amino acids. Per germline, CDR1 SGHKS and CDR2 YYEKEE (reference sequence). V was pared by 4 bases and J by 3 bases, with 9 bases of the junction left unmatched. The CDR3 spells CASSNLRTGEETQYF. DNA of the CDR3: TGTGCCAGCAGCAATTTAAGGACAGGTGAAGAGACCCAGTACTTC.

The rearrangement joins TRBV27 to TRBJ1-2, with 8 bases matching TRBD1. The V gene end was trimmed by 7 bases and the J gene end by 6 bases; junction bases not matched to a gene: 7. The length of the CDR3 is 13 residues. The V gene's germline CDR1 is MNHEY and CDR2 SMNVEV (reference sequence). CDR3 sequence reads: CASTADRVHGYTF. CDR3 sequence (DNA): TGTGCCAGCACCGCGGACAGGGTTCATGGCTACACCTTC.

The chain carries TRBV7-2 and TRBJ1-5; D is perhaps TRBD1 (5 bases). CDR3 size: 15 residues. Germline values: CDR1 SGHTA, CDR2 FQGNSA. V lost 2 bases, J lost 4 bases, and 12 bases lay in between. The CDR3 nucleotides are TGTGCCAGCAGCTTAACCCCCGGGGGGAATCAGCCCCAGCATTTT. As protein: CASSLTPGGNQPQHF.

The CDR3 spells CASSERQDSGNTIYF. CDR3 DNA sequence: TGTGCCAGCAGTGAAAGACAGGACTCTGGAAACACCATATATTTT. V and J are TRBV6-1 and TRBJ1-3; D is perhaps TRBD1 (6 bases). The CDR3 is 15 amino acids. The germline V gene encodes CDR1 MNHNS and CDR2 SASEGT. V was trimmed by 2 bases and J by 0 bases, leaving 8 bases between them.

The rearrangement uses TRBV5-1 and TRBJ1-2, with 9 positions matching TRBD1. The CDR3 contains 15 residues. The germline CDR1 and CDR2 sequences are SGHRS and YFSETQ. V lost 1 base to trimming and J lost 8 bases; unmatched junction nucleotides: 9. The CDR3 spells CASSLPQDRGGGYTF. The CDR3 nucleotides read TGCGCCAGCAGCTTGCCCCAGGACAGGGGAGGAGGCTACACCTTC.

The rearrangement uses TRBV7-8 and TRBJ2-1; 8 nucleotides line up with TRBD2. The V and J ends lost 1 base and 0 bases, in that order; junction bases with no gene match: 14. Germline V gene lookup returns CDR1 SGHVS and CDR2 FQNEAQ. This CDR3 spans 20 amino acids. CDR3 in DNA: TGTGCCAGCAGCTTAGAGTCAACTACGCGGGAGGTTATCTCCTACAATGAGCAGTTCTTC. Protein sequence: CASSLESTTREVISYNEQFF.

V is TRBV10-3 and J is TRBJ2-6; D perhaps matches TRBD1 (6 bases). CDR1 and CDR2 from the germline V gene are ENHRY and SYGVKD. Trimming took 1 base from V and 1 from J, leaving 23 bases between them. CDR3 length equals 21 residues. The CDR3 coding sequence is TGTGCCATCAGTGAGTATTTAACTAAAGGGACACCTACTTCTGGGGCCAACGTCCTGACTTTC. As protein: CAISEYLTKGTPTSGANVLTF.